One and the same sample provided the 15 T cell receptor beta chains below, sequenced in a study of control samples from healthy donors and cancer patients. This table comes from immunoSEQ multiplex PCR, and its TCRdb copy is limited to in-frame clones, with some not included. The sample consists of around 150,000 clones, 96% of them appearing once. The sequenced sample consisted of blood. The receptors were gathered from a woman under 40 in good health.

The V gene is TRBV7-9, the J gene TRBJ2-2, with 7 bases fitting TRBD2. The CDR3 totals 18 residues. V lost 4 bases and J lost 1; bases outside the gene matches: 12. The V gene's germline CDR1 is SEHNR and CDR2 FQNEAQ (reference sequence). The CDR3 nucleotides read TGTGCCAGCAGCTCCCCCGCAACGGGGGAGGGGAACACCGGGGAGCTGTTTTTT. It specifies CASSSPATGEGNTGELFF.

V usage is TRBV7-6 and J usage is TRBJ2-3; TRBD2 agrees at 15 bases. This CDR3 contains 18 residues. V lost 3 bases, J lost 4 bases, and 8 bases stayed unmatched. From germline, CDR1 is SGHVS and CDR2 FNYEAQ. The CDR3 coding sequence is TGTGCCAGCAGCTTGGGGACTAGCGGGGGGAGGTTCTCAGATACGCAGTATTTT. It yields the protein CASSLGTSGGRFSDTQYF.

This chain connects TRBV6-5 to TRBJ2-1; 7 bases agree with TRBD2. The CDR3 sequence is 16 residues long. Losses at the gene ends were 1 base for V and 3 bases for J; bases not matched to a gene: 6. Germline V gene data show CDR1 as MNHEY and CDR2 as SVGAGI. CDR3 amino acids: CASSYYSAGVYNEQFF. CDR3 sequence (DNA): TGTGCCAGCAGTTACTATTCCGCGGGGGTCTACAATGAGCAGTTCTTC.

The chain employs TRBV7-8 and TRBJ2-1, with 8 bases lining up with TRBD2. CDR1 and CDR2 (germline): SGHVS, FQNEAQ. This CDR3 contains 16 residues. The V and J ends lost 1 base and 0 bases, in that order; junction bases with no gene match: 2. CDR3 coding DNA: TGTGCCAGCAGCTTAGAGCGGGGGTACTCCTACAATGAGCAGTTCTTC. It specifies CASSLERGYSYNEQFF.

In this sample, this clone turned up once. The chain uses TRBV4-1 and TRBJ1-2, with a possible D match to TRBD1 (5 bases). V was shortened by 6 bases and J by 6 bases, with 20 bases between the two germline ends. The CDR3 totals 15 residues. Germline CDR1 MGHRA, CDR2 YSYEKL. The CDR3 sequence is CASRYMIGGNHGYTF. CDR3 coding DNA: TGCGCCAGCAGATACATGATCGGGGGGAATCATGGCTACACCTTC.

The rearrangement joins TRBV20-1 to TRBJ1-5; a possible D gene is TRBD1 (6 bases). The V gene's germline CDR1 is DFQATT and CDR2 SNEGSKA (reference sequence). V lost 3 bases to trimming and J lost 12 bases, with 12 bases between them. This CDR3 has 11 residues. The CDR3 reads CSASSRGVQHF. Written as DNA, the CDR3 is TGCAGTGCTAGCTCTAGGGGGGTCCAGCATTTT.

The chain uses TRBV3-1 (or the pseudogene TRBV3-2) and TRBJ1-2; the D is unclear. Germline V CDR1 and CDR2: LGHDT, YNNKEL (reference sequence). There are 14 residues in the CDR3. V was clipped by 2 bases and J by 2 bases, with 9 bases between them. CDR3 residues: CASSQLSANYGYTF. In DNA, the CDR3 is TGTGCCAGCAGCCAACTGTCCGCAAACTATGGCTACACCTTC.

The gene calls are TRBV3-1 (or the pseudogene TRBV3-2) and TRBJ1-2, with D perhaps TRBD1 (5 bases). Looked up from germline, CDR1 is LGHDT and CDR2 is YNNKEL (reference sequence). Trimming left V 2 bases short and J 1 base short, with 14 bases between. CDR3 size: 16 residues. The CDR3 sequence: CASSQMGLRNNYGYTF. The CDR3 nucleotides are TGTGCCAGCAGCCAAATGGGACTGAGGAATAACTATGGCTACACCTTC.

The chain links TRBV19 to TRBJ1-5; TRBD1 matches 11 bases. The CDR3 covers 17 residues. The V gene's germline CDR1 is LNHDA and CDR2 SQIVND (reference sequence). After removal of 5 bases from V and 2 bases from J, the junction contained 8 bases not matched to a gene. The CDR3 spells CASSLGTGGSGNQPQHF. The CDR3 nucleotides are TGTGCCAGTAGTCTGGGGACAGGGGGTAGCGGCAATCAGCCCCAGCATTTT.

The chain links TRBV28 to TRBJ1-3; D gene ambiguous. The ends were cut back, 8 bases at V and 1 base at J, with 15 bases in the middle. The CDR3 runs 15 residues. Germline CDR1 and CDR2: MDHEN and SYDVKM. The CDR3 nucleotides are TGTGCCAGCCGGCCCCCCCGCTCTTCTGGAAACACCATATATTTT. This gives the protein CASRPPRSSGNTIYF. The variable domain in full, with the rest retrieved from reference TRBV28 and TRBJ1-3, is DVKVTQSSRYLVKRTGEKVFLECVQDMDHENMFWYRQDPGLGLRLIYFSYDVKMKEKGDIPEGYSVSREKKERFSLILESASTNQTSMYLCASRPPRSSGNTIYFGEGSWLTVV.

This sequence joins TRBV7-2 and TRBJ2-3; D unresolved. The CDR3 extends over 14 amino acids. V shed 7 bases and J shed 3 bases, with 14 bases lying between them. Germline loops: CDR1 SGHTA, CDR2 FQGNSA. CDR3 DNA: TGTGCCAGCACCTTGAGGTTAACTACAGATACGCAGTATTTT. Protein: CASTLRLTTDTQYF.

CDR3 bases: TGTGCCAGCAGTTTATGGACAGGGCCAGGGGGAAACACTGAAGCTTTCTTT. It encodes CASSLWTGPGGNTEAFF. The chain employs TRBV28 and TRBJ1-1; 7 bases line up with TRBD1. CDR3 size: 17 residues. Unmatched junction bases numbered 9, after V lost 0 bases and J lost 2 bases. Germline lookup yields CDR1 MDHEN and CDR2 SYDVKM.

This chain joins TRBV5-8 and TRBJ1-1; TRBD1 agrees at 7 bases. After removal of 4 bases from V and 5 bases from J, the junction contained 5 bases not matched to a gene. Germline loops: CDR1 SGHTS, CDR2 YDEGEE. The CDR3 contains 13 residues. The CDR3, as DNA: TGTGCCAGCAGCATGACAGGGAAGACTGAAGCTTTCTTT. This gives the protein CASSMTGKTEAFF.

J is TRBJ2-5 and V is TRBV10-2; maybe TRBD1 (6 bases). Germline V gene lookup returns CDR1 WSHSY and CDR2 SAAADI. Trimming shortened V by 5 bases and J by 1 base, and 14 bases separated the two germline ends. This CDR3 is built from 15 residues. This CDR3 is CASSFRGYSQETQYF. The CDR3 DNA follows: TGCGCCAGCAGTTTCAGGGGTTATTCCCAAGAGACCCAGTACTTC.

The chain combines TRBV30 with TRBJ2-7; D gene ambiguous. Germline CDR1 reads GTSNPN; CDR2 reads SVGIG (reference sequence). V was trimmed by 2 bases and J by 0 bases, leaving 5 bases between them. The CDR3 is 12 amino acids. The CDR3: CAWSYGSYEQYF. DNA for the CDR3: TGTGCCTGGAGTTACGGCTCCTACGAGCAGTACTTC.